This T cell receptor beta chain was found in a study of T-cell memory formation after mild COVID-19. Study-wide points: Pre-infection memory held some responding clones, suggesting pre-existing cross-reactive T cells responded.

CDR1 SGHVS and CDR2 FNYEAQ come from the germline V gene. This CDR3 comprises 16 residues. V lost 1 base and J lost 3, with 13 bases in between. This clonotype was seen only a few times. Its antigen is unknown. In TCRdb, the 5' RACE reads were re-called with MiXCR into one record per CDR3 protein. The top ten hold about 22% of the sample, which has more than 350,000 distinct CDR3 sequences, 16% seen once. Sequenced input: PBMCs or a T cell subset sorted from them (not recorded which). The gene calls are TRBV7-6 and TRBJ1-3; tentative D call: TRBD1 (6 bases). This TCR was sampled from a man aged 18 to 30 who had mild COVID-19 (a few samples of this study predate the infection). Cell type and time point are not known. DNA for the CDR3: TGTGCCAGCAGCTTAGGGGGGCCCGGGTTTGGAAACACCATATATTTT. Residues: CASSLGGPGFGNTIYF.